This is a list of T cell receptor beta chains from one sample in a study of neurological immune-mediated disorders. A single record per CDR3 protein comes from TCRdb applying MiXCR to the 5' RACE reads. This sample has approximately 84,000 distinct CDR3 sequences; 4.3% occur once, and the top ten carry approximately 5.7%. The material sequenced was PBMCs. The receptors shown here come from a woman aged 55-75 years with multiple sclerosis. The CDR3 runs from the conserved cysteine through the conserved F or W.

TRBJ1-2	TRBV30	CAWRSPGGNNYGYTF
TRBJ1-2	TRBV6-5	CASSSGPLYGYTF
TRBJ2-3	TRBV7-8	CASSPLTSGGADTQYF
TRBJ2-1	TRBV7-6	CASSSNPTSFNEQFF
TRBJ2-3	TRBV5-1	CASSLQGGRTDTQYF
TRBJ1-6	TRBV21-1	CASSIRDRGNSPLHF
TRBJ1-1	TRBV12-5	CASGFTEAFF
TRBJ1-4	TRBV18	CASSDQGNEKLFF
TRBJ1-1	TRBV20-1	CSARRPGTGSSTEAFF
TRBJ2-7	TRBV6-5	CATKWGYEQYF
TRBJ1-1	TRBV5-1	CASGETGLSDTEAFF
TRBJ2-1	TRBV5-1	CASSLAGTLSYNEQFF
TRBJ2-7	TRBV2	CASRAQGAGSYEQYF
TRBJ1-1	TRBV27	CASSRPRTGNTEAFF
TRBJ2-1	TRBV5-8	CASSFGTYNEQFF
TRBJ2-5	TRBV12-3/TRBV12-4	CASSLLQGQETQYF
TRBJ2-3	TRBV5-1	CASRVRDLTDTQYF
TRBJ2-1	TRBV5-1	CASSPPPDSALYNEQFF
TRBJ2-7	TRBV6-5	CASSYDRVAYEQYF
TRBJ1-1	TRBV2	CASRQGPAFF
TRBJ1-2	TRBV27	CAVAEGFGYGYTF
TRBJ2-5	TRBV15	CATSREGLTGGETQYF
TRBJ2-1	TRBV12-3/TRBV12-4	CASNPTGGPYNEQFF
TRBJ2-6	TRBV11-2	CASSLDRGANVLTF
TRBJ1-2	TRBV11-2	CASSMGRGYGYTF
TRBJ2-2	TRBV5-1	CASSLDLRRDTGELFF
TRBJ1-4	TRBV3-1	CASSQDNTRGEKLFF
TRBJ2-7	TRBV5-6	CASSLVGHPRPHEQYF
TRBJ1-1	TRBV5-1	CASSLAGQGSEAFF
TRBJ2-1	TRBV20-1	CSARRQREYNEQFF
TRBJ2-5	TRBV10-3	CAIKQAPQETQYF
TRBJ2-7	TRBV5-5	CASSISPTPPYEQYF
TRBJ2-2	TRBV3-1	CASSPSWTRNTGELFF
TRBJ1-1	TRBV7-9	CASSLDGLAEAFF
TRBJ1-5	TRBV20-1	CSARTGLGNQPQHF
TRBJ2-5	TRBV2	CASSASGGETQYF
TRBJ1-1	TRBV3-1	CASSPEVGNTEAFF
TRBJ1-1	TRBV5-1	CASSQGVNTEAFF
TRBJ1-5	TRBV2	CASSWGRGNQPQHF
TRBJ1-1	TRBV4-1	CASIQVRTGNTEAFF
TRBJ1-5	TRBV20-1	CSARGRPRTALNQTQHF
TRBJ1-2	TRBV7-2	CASSSAWGPANYGYTF
TRBJ1-3	TRBV6-1	CASRPSSGNTIYF
TRBJ1-1	TRBV7-6	CASSFRGVEGGEAFF
TRBJ2-7	TRBV6-5	CASSYSGNLIPYEQYF
TRBJ2-7	TRBV7-9	CASSPNMGGGEQYF
TRBJ2-7	TRBV20-1	CSAGAGNTYEQYF
TRBJ1-2	TRBV4-1	CASSQGSHDTNYGYTF